This T cell receptor beta chain was profiled in a study of blood T cell repertoires in COVID-19. About the research overall: COVID-19 samples from acute and convalescent phases originated in the United States, Italy and Spain. Sample material is recorded as cDNA or gDNA derived from T cells, B-cell-depleted T cells, or PBMCs.

Study processing details: How many nucleated cells were present was estimated from reference gene primer amplification. Data came from immunoSEQ multiplex PCR; TCRdb stores just in-frame clones and leaves some out. The V and J calls and the clone size are those of that table, but D and trimming were determined from the DNA. Here the sample spans approximately 88,000 clones, just under 80% being singletons. Germline trimming cut 4 bases from V and 3 bases from J; bases unmatched to any gene: 6. The CDR3 spans 14 residues. Germline CDR1 is LGHNA and CDR2 is YNFKEQ. Enrollment of patients from Seattle took place during active infection, with longitudinal follow-up.

This TCR came from a man aged 65 to 85 with COVID-19, enrolled during active disease. The V gene is TRBV4-2, the J gene TRBJ2-7, with 7 positions matching TRBD1. Sequenced input: peripheral blood. The CDR3 sequence is CASSPEGASYEQYF. The CDR3 DNA reads TGTGCCAGCAGCCCCGAGGGGGCGAGCTACGAGCAGTACTTC.